The source of this T cell receptor beta chain is a study of radiotherapy plus CTLA-4 blockade in lung cancer (dated by TCRdb to between 2018 and 2020). The study in broad terms: Among enrolled patients, approximately 18% had an objective response and 31% reached disease control. Overall results and qualifications from the work: The strongest predictors of response were reported to be early dynamic shifts in blood T cell clones along with a rise in serum interferon-beta following radiation. After treatment with radiotherapy and ipilimumab, TCR clones that originated in tumors expanded in peripheral blood.

The study evaluated CTLA-4 blockade (ipilimumab) given together with focal radiation therapy in patients who had chemo-refractory metastatic non-small-cell lung cancer. Libraries were made using the immunoSEQ multiplex PCR assay. The immuneACCESS repertoire file appears here via TCRdb, limited to in-frame rearrangements. These files lack a portion of the clones; in checked studies, under half of the deficit traces to unresolved V genes, and the cause of the others is not known. The sample table lists 70,000 to 85,000 clones, less than 85% of them with a count of one. The ten largest clones capture 8% to 10% of the sample. With regard to this clone: What this receptor recognizes is not known. No much larger clone exists at a distance of one base, and base qualities are not known.

The germline V gene supplies CDR1 SGHTA and CDR2 FQGNSA. The CDR3 runs 17 amino acids, cysteine and phenylalanine included. Only the CDR3 portion is preserved as DNA: 51 bases, with reading frame beginning at the first base. V and J are truncated by 5 bases and 0 bases respectively, leaving an intervening sequence of 17 bases. This chain joins TRBV7-2 to TRBJ1-5; the D segment could be TRBD1, given 6 matching bases. The sample consisted of peripheral blood, taken from a patient treated with radiotherapy plus ipilimumab. This receptor was identified in a human donor with non-small cell lung cancer whose response to radiotherapy plus ipilimumab could not be evaluated. The sequenced DNA is TGTGCCAGCAGCCGCCACCGGACAGATTATAGCAATCAGCCCCAGCATTTT. Its amino acids are CASSRHRTDYSNQPQHF.